This T cell receptor beta chain was identified in a study of cytomegalovirus exposure and HLA in healthy donors. Study-level results: The classifier reportedly diagnosed cytomegalovirus status with high sensitivity and specificity. Previously analyzed data showed that most TCR beta V segments were productive at a frequency of about 90% or about 30%.

Notes on this clone: Its target is unknown.

The PCR ran on 60 Vbeta and 13 Jbeta primers. Only in-frame clones appear in the TCRdb table, and some are missing; sequencing was by immunoSEQ multiplex PCR. Among about 100,000 clones listed, about 75% were seen once. The V and J ends lost 8 bases and 2 bases respectively, with 10 bases between them. CDR1 is LNHDA, CDR2 SQIVND, per germline (reference sequence). This CDR3 has 13 residues. This sequence was found in a woman aged 18-30 years in good health and CMV-seropositive. The rearrangement links TRBV19 to TRBJ1-5; unclear D gene. The sequencing input was PBMCs. The CDR3 coding sequence is TGTGCCAGTCGGGATGATGGCAATCAGCCCCAGCATTTT. Translated, it gives CASRDDGNQPQHF.